The following is a T cell receptor beta chain sequence with its context. Its matching antigen is unknown. The sample comes from a study of cytomegalovirus exposure and HLA in healthy donors. Findings of the study overall: The likely origin of a cluster of highly shared sequence variants was a sequencing artifact.

Primers: 60 Vbeta forward and 13 Jbeta reverse. TCRdb keeps only in-frame clones here, not all; method: immunoSEQ multiplex PCR. Found here are over 95,000 clones, 70% to 80% of them singletons; the top ten hold approximately 2%. What was sequenced was PBMCs. This TCR was sampled from a human donor in good health.

The CDR3 spells CATSRLGGPQHF. As DNA, the CDR3 is TGTGCCACCAGCAGACTGGGGGGGCCCCAGCATTTT. This chain joins TRBV15 and TRBJ1-5, with D possibly being TRBD1 (5 bases). The germline CDR1 and CDR2 sequences are LNHNV and YYDKDF (reference sequence). This CDR3 region has 12 residues. V was clipped by 2 bases and J by 9 bases, with 8 bases between them.